This TCR beta chain was sequenced for a study of blood T cell repertoires in COVID-19. Germline V gives CDR1 MGHDK, CDR2 SYGVNS. Deletions cut 1 base from V and 5 bases from J, with 14 bases between. This CDR3 is 15 amino acids long. TCRdb keeps only in-frame clones here, not all; method: immunoSEQ multiplex PCR. This table has around 250,000 clones, approximately 86% appearing once. The rearrangement links TRBV25-1 to TRBJ1-2; the D gene is possibly TRBD1 (6 bases). Sample: peripheral blood. This clonotype was sampled from a woman aged 55-69 years who had recovered from COVID-19. This CDR3 reads CASSESTGMRYGYTF. DNA for the CDR3: TGTGCCAGCAGTGAATCCACAGGGATGAGGTATGGCTACACCTTC.